This T cell receptor beta chain came from a study of blood T cell repertoires in COVID-19. Whole-study context: Acute and convalescent COVID-19 samples came from the United States, Italy and Spain. PBMCs, B-cell-depleted T cells, or T cells provided the cDNA or gDNA that made up the material.

Original processing notes: For nucleated cells, counts were estimated from reference gene primer amplification. Assay used: immunoSEQ multiplex PCR; TCRdb lists only in-frame clones, some missing. The DNA was the basis for D and trimming; V, J and clone size are from that table. The sample includes 100,000 to 150,000 clones, more than 80% of them seen just once. This clonotype was obtained from a man in his sixties or seventies with active or convalescent COVID-19. The sample taken for sequencing was peripheral blood.

Here the CDR3 reads CASSQGQRNNEQFF. DNA for the CDR3: TGTGCCAGCTCACAGGGACAGAGGAACAATGAGCAGTTCTTC. The gene calls are TRBV18 and TRBJ2-1, with 7 bases identical to TRBD1. CDR3 length: 14 residues. The germline V gene has CDR1 KGHSH and CDR2 LQKENI. J gave up 5 bases and V 4 bases, and 5 bases lay outside the gene matches.